The clone carrying this TCR beta chain was observed a handful of times. The PCR used 60 Vbeta and 13 Jbeta primers. TCRdb's table, derived via immunoSEQ multiplex PCR, lists solely in-frame clones and lacks some. This sample has fewer than 100,000 clones, with about 7.6% found just once. The CDR3 is made up of 14 amino acids. Germline CDR1 SNHLY, CDR2 FYNNEI. J lost 1 base, V lost 4 bases, and 2 bases had no gene match. These data are taken from a study of cytomegalovirus exposure and HLA in healthy donors. Sequencing was done on a sample of PBMCs. The rearrangement uses TRBV2 and TRBJ1-1, with 8 bases identical to TRBD1. The TCR was taken from a man aged 50 to 60 in good health and CMV-seronegative. CDR3 residues: CASSVGTGNTEAFF. The CDR3 DNA reads as TGTGCCAGCAGTGTGGGGACAGGGAACACTGAAGCTTTCTTT.